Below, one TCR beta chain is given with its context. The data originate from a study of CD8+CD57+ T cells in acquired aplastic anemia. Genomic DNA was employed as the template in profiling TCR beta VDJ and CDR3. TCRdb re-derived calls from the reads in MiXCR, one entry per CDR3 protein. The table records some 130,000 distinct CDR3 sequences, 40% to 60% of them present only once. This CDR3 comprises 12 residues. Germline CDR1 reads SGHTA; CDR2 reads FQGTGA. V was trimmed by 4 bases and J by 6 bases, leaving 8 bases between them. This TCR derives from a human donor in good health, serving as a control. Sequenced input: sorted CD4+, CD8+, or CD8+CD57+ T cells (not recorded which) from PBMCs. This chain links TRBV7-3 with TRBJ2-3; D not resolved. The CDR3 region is CASSSGSDTQYF. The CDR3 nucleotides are TGTGCCAGCAGCTCGGGTAGCGATACGCAGTATTTT.